This is a list of T cell receptor beta chains from one sample in a study of vaccination effects on CD4 cells after COVID-19. No antigen has been identified for these receptors. Clones were read by immunoSEQ multiplex PCR, and TCRdb kept only the in-frame ones, dropping some. This sample yields more than 25,000 clones, of which approximately 61% are seen a single time; approximately 29% belongs to the top ten. This material consisted of CD4+ T cells from PBMCs cultured with HCoV-229E spike peptides, taken before COVID-19 vaccination. These receptors all come from a human donor who received a COVID-19 vaccine. The CDR3 runs from the conserved cysteine through the conserved F or W. A D gene is named only where the DNA matches it firmly. Expanded clones get a size class; other rows say once, few or many, or leave the size out.

TRBJ2-4 - TRBV10-3 TRBD1 TGTGCCATCAGTGAGGGACAGGGGGCTGCCAAAAACATTCAGTACTTC CAISEGQGAAKNIQYF
TRBJ1-5 - TRBV5-4 - TGTGCCAGCAGCGCAGGGACCTATCAGCCCCAGCATTTT CASSAGTYQPQHF
TRBJ1-5 - TRBV19 TRBD1 TGTGCCAGTAGTATAGCCCCCTGGACAGGGGGGGTGAGCAATCAGCCCCAGCATTTT CASSIAPWTGGVSNQPQHF
TRBJ1-2 - TRBV28 - TGTGCCAGCGGATCAGGTCTCAGTCGCTATGGCTACACCTTC CASGSGLSRYGYTF
TRBJ2-1 - TRBV30 - TGTGCCTGGAGTGACTTAAACAATGAGCAGTTCTTC CAWSDLNNEQFF
TRBJ1-1 - TRBV14 - TGTGCCAGCAGCCAAGGAGAGAGGGTCCTGGTGGGGGACACTGAAGCTTTCTTT CASSQGERVLVGDTEAFF
TRBJ2-7 once TRBV5-4 - TGTGCCAGCAGCTTGGCAGGACAGAGCTCCTACGAGCAGTACTTC CASSLAGQSSYEQYF
TRBJ1-5 - TRBV20-1 - TGCAGTGCTAGAGTTGGGGAGCCCCAGCATTTT CSARVGEPQHF
TRBJ2-7 - TRBV27 TRBD1 TGTGCCAGCAGTTTATCCGGGACAGGGGGCTACGAGCAGTACTTC CASSLSGTGGYEQYF
TRBJ1-2 - TRBV15 - TGTGCCACCAGCAGAGACGGCTATGGCTACACCTTC CATSRDGYGYTF
TRBJ2-3 - TRBV11-2 - TGTGCCAGCGGCGGTGGTGTCACAGATACGCAGTATTTT CASGGGVTDTQYF
TRBJ2-7 few TRBV29-1 - TGCAGCGTTCCGACGGGTTCCGGCGAGCAGTACTTC CSVPTGSGEQYF
TRBJ1-5 - TRBV29-1 - TGCAGCGTAGCTGACAGGCCGAATCAGCCCCAGCATTTT CSVADRPNQPQHF
TRBJ2-1 few TRBV2 TRBD1 TGTGCCAGCAGGGGGACAGGGCGGGGAGGTGAGCAGTTCTTC CASRGTGRGGEQFF
TRBJ2-7 - TRBV29-1 TRBD2 TGCAGCGTTGGGGGACTAGCGGGGGGAAACTCCTACGAGCAGTACTTC CSVGGLAGGNSYEQYF
TRBJ1-1 - TRBV29-1 - TGCAGCGTTCAGCAGGGACACACTGAAGCTTTCTTT CSVQQGHTEAFF